The clone carrying this T cell receptor beta chain was observed a few times. Antigen unknown. The entry originates in a study of cytomegalovirus exposure and HLA in healthy donors. Study-level background: Early released data comprised around 79 million unique TCRs from HLA-typed donors. Study findings and constraints: Some segments of the V type, notably TRBV6-2 and TRBV6-3, were excluded as indistinguishable. Data from an earlier analysis indicated that most TCR beta V segments were productive either about 87% or about 30% of the time.

Trimming took 3 bases from V and 7 from J; bases not matched to a gene: 9. This CDR3 has 15 amino acids. Germline V gene data show CDR1 as MNHEY and CDR2 as SMNVEV (reference sequence). The PCR contained 60 Vbeta and 13 Jbeta primers. Measured with immunoSEQ multiplex PCR; TCRdb has only the in-frame clones, and not every one. The table has under 250,000 clones, roughly 88% seen once; the top ten hold roughly 0.66%. Source material: PBMCs. The rearrangement uses TRBV27 and TRBJ1-5, with 7 bases identical to TRBD1. This clonotype was obtained from a boy aged 2 to 10 in good health and CMV-seronegative. The DNA for the CDR3 is TGTGCCAGCAGTTTGGGCCAGGGGGATGGACAGCCCCAGCATTTT. Amino acid sequence: CASSLGQGDGQPQHF.